Reported below is one TCR beta chain. Each 20-30 mg portion of unsorted bulk tissue served as the source for co-extraction of RNA and DNA. This sample stems from a study of tumor-infiltrating lymphocytes in primary liver carcinoma. Germline values: CDR1 SGHRS, CDR2 YFSETQ. The V and J ends lost 5 bases and 5 bases, in that order; junction bases with no gene match: 6. The CDR3 extends over 14 amino acids. From around 500 ng total RNA, TCR beta cDNA was generated with a primer in the constant region. Construction of TCR beta libraries relied on three successive nested multiplex PCR rounds employing slightly modified ARM-PCR. TRBV1-TRBV30 forward primers and a C-beta reverse primer were used in the first two PCR rounds, which each ran for around 11 cycles. TCRdb fed the multiplex PCR reads into MiXCR, producing one record per CDR3 protein. The sample holds tens of thousands of distinct CDR3 sequences; 70% to 75% are singletons and the top ten take roughly an eighth.

The material sequenced was liver tumor tissue from sampling region 4. Documented subset: tumor region T4, right-lateral pole. The TCR sequence derives from a woman aged 55-69 years with primary liver carcinoma and hepatitis B virus infection. J is TRBJ2-7 and V is TRBV5-1, with 11 bases that match TRBD1. The CDR3 sequence: CASRPGTGGDEQYF. CDR3 DNA sequence: TGCGCCAGCAGACCCGGGACAGGGGGGGACGAGCAGTACTTC.